This T cell receptor beta chain comes out of a study of T cells in Graves' hyperthyroidism and ophthalmopathy. The study, taken as a whole, reports: Ophthalmopathy was distinguished from stable hyperthyroidism by 13 V-J signatures. Most expanded thyroid clonotypes above 0.001 also appeared in blood. Model predictions of ophthalmopathy came a median approximately 6 months before onset.

TCR beta CDR3 region amplification was performed from RNA transcripts. First-round RT-PCR targeting the TCR CDR3 was performed with the HTBI primer set. Using its own MiXCR run on the multiplex PCR reads, TCRdb lists one record per CDR3 protein. This sample yields about 480,000 distinct CDR3 sequences, of which around 14% are seen a single time; less than 20% belongs to the top ten. Fresh peripheral blood, under 13 ml, yielded the PBMCs. This CDR3 contains 14 residues. Germline loops: CDR1 MNHNS, CDR2 SASEGT. Trimming removed 5 bases from V and 1 base from J; junction bases left unmatched: 3. This clonotype was seen ten or more times. Its antigen remains unidentified.

The source material was blood. The chain joins TRBV6-1 to TRBJ2-7; 9 bases align to TRBD1. The source is a young woman with Graves' hyperthyroidism. The CDR3 DNA sequence: TGTGCCAGCAGTCCGGGACAGGGATCCTACGAGCAGTACGTC. It encodes CASSPGQGSYEQYV.